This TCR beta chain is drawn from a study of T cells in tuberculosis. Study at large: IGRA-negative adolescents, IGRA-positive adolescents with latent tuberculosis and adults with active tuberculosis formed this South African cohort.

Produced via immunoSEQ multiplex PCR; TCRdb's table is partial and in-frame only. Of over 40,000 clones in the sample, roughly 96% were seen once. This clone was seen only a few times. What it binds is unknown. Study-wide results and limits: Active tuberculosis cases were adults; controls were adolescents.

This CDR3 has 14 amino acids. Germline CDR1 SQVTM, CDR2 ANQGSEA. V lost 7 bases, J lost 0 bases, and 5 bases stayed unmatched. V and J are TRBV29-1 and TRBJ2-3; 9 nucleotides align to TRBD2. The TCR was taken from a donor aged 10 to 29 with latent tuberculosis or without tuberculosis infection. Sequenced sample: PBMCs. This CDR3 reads CSARLAESTDTQYF. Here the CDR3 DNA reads TGCAGCGCACGACTAGCGGAGAGCACAGATACGCAGTATTTT.